What follows is one T cell receptor beta chain and its context. Study processing details: Reference gene primer amplification in the assay estimated nucleated cell counts. Using immunoSEQ multiplex PCR, the repertoire was profiled, and TCRdb retains in-frame clones only, with some absent. V and J calls and clone size are those listed in that table; D and trimming were worked out from the DNA. The sample lists 25,000 to 35,000 clones; around 80% were seen once. This record comes from a study of blood T cell repertoires in COVID-19. CDR3 length equals 16 residues. Per the germline V gene, CDR1 is SQVTM and CDR2 is ANQGSEA. The V gene lost 4 bases and the J gene lost 1 base, with 19 bases spanning the gap.

The source of this sequence is a woman over 75 with acute or convalescent COVID-19. Material: peripheral blood. This chain joins TRBV29-1 and TRBJ2-5; TRBD2 is a possible D gene (6 bases). CDR3 sequence: CSVGGDPKRAQETQYF. In DNA form, the CDR3 reads TGCAGCGTTGGGGGCGACCCAAAGCGGGCCCAAGAGACCCAGTACTTC.